A selection of T cell receptor beta chains follows, all from one sample in a study of CD8 T cells in Susac syndrome. Via MiXCR, TCRdb re-called the immunoSEQ multiplex PCR reads, giving one row per CDR3 protein. The table records around 99,000 distinct CDR3 sequences, roughly 95% of them present only once. Sequenced: CD4+ T cells from PBMCs. The receptors derive from a human donor in good health. Both conserved end residues are part of each CDR3. The order of the fields is V gene, D gene, clone size, J gene, CDR3 DNA, CDR3 protein. The D gene is left open where the match is weak. Not every row has a clone size; where given, it reads once, few, many or a size class.

TRBV4-1,-,once,TRBJ2-3,TGCGCCAGCAGCCAAGAAGGGGCCGGGGATACGCAGTATTTT,CASSQEGAGDTQYF
TRBV7-2,TRBD1,-,TRBJ2-1,TGTGCCAGCAGCTTGTCGGCCGGGACAGGGCGCAATGAGCAGTTCTTC,CASSLSAGTGRNEQFF
TRBV6-5,TRBD2,-,TRBJ2-5,TGTGCCAGCAGTTACTCGTCGGGAGGGCCCCAAGAGACCCAGTACTTC,CASSYSSGGPQETQYF
TRBV12-3/TRBV12-4,TRBD1,-,TRBJ1-2,TGTGCCAGCACTTACCAAGACAGGGCCCGGGGGTACACCTTC,CASTYQDRARGYTF
TRBV12-3/TRBV12-4,-,-,TRBJ2-5,TGTGCCAGCTTACCGGGGGGCTCCCAGGAGACCCAGTACTTC,CASLPGGSQETQYF
TRBV7-9,TRBD2,-,TRBJ2-1,TGTGCCAGCAGCACGACTAGCGGGGTCGGTGAGCAGTTCTTC,CASSTTSGVGEQFF
TRBV6-6,TRBD2,-,TRBJ2-1,TGTGCCAGCAGTTCCCCGGCGGGGGGCTCCTACAATGAGCAGTTCTTC,CASSSPAGGSYNEQFF
TRBV20-1,TRBD2,-,TRBJ2-7,TGCAGTGCTCAAGGGGGAACTAGCGGGAGTTACAACGAGCAGTACTTC,CSAQGGTSGSYNEQYF
TRBV18,TRBD1,-,TRBJ1-1,TGTGCCAGCTCACCCCGGGACAGGGGAGACACTGAAGCTTTCTTT,CASSPRDRGDTEAFF
TRBV2,-,-,TRBJ2-2,TGTGCCAGCCACCCATCCAAGAACACCGGGGAGCTGTTTTTT,CASHPSKNTGELFF
TRBV12-3/TRBV12-4,-,-,TRBJ2-2,TGTGCCAGCAGCAGACTACTAGCAGGCGGGGAGCTGTTTTTT,CASSRLLAGGELFF
TRBV5-6,-,-,TRBJ2-5,TGTGCCAGCAGCCCCTGGGTCCAAGAGACCCAGTACTTC,CASSPWVQETQYF
TRBV29-1,TRBD2,-,TRBJ2-3,TGCAGCGTGACCTCCTATCTAGCGGGAGGGTCAGATACGCAGTATTTT,CSVTSYLAGGSDTQYF
TRBV28,-,-,TRBJ2-1,TGTGCCAGCAGTCCAGGCGGGTCCTACAATGAGCAGTTCTTC,CASSPGGSYNEQFF
TRBV7-2,-,-,TRBJ2-6,TGTGCCAGCAGCTTTAGACAGGCGTCTCGCGGGGCCAACGTCCTGACTTTC,CASSFRQASRGANVLTF
TRBV20-1,-,-,TRBJ1-4,TGCAGTGCTAGAGTTGGGGGTGAAAAACTGTTTTTT,CSARVGGEKLFF
TRBV29-1,-,-,TRBJ2-1,TGCAGCGTTGAAGGATCAGCGCCGAGCTCCTACAATGAGCAGTTCTTC,CSVEGSAPSSYNEQFF
TRBV18,-,-,TRBJ2-6,TGTGCCAGCTCACCAAGTACAGTCTCTGGGGCCAACGTCCTGACTTTC,CASSPSTVSGANVLTF
TRBV18,TRBD1,-,TRBJ2-1,TGTGCCAGCTCAACCGGGACAGGGAACTACAATGAGCAGTTCTTC,CASSTGTGNYNEQFF
TRBV19,-,-,TRBJ1-5,TGTGCCAGTAGTATAGATTCTAGCAATCAGCCCCAGCATTTT,CASSIDSSNQPQHF
TRBV6-1,-,-,TRBJ2-4,TGTGCCAGCCGTCCCGCGGGCCTAGCCAAAAACATTCAGTACTTC,CASRPAGLAKNIQYF
TRBV20-1,-,-,TRBJ2-7,TGCAGTGCTGCAGGAGCAGGGGCCTACGAGCAGTACTTC,CSAAGAGAYEQYF
TRBV20-1,-,-,TRBJ1-5,TGCAGTGCTAGATGGGGATCTCAGCCCCAGCATTTT,CSARWGSQPQHF
TRBV27,TRBD1,-,TRBJ1-5,TGTGCCAGCAGTTTGGACAGGACCAATCAGCCCCAGCATTTT,CASSLDRTNQPQHF
TRBV5-1,-,-,TRBJ1-6,TGCGCCAGCAGCGCCAACGAGTCACCCCTCCACTTT,CASSANESPLHF
TRBV13,TRBD1,-,TRBJ2-4,TGTGCCAGCAGCGACAGGGGCGGAAACATTCAGTACTTC,CASSDRGGNIQYF
TRBV11-2,-,-,TRBJ2-2,TGTGCCAGCAGCTTACATCCGAGTACCGGGGAGCTGTTTTTT,CASSLHPSTGELFF
TRBV24-1,-,-,TRBJ2-1,TGTGCCACCAGTGATTTGCAAGCGGGTGGGAGGAATGAGCAGTTCTTC,CATSDLQAGGRNEQFF
TRBV5-1,-,-,TRBJ1-1,TGCGCCAGCAGCCCGACCGGGGACAACCCGAACACTGAAGCTTTCTTT,CASSPTGDNPNTEAFF
TRBV28,-,-,TRBJ1-5,TGTGCCAGCAGTTTCCTTCGTCTCGGGGCAGGGAAGGTGAGCAATCAGCCCCAGCATTTT,CASSFLRLGAGKVSNQPQHF
TRBV20-1,-,-,TRBJ2-1,TGCAGTGCAATTCGTGAGGTCAATGAGCAGTTCTTC,CSAIREVNEQFF
TRBV20-1,-,-,TRBJ2-3,TGCAGTGCTAGATTCTCGGGAGTGGGAGATACGCAGTATTTT,CSARFSGVGDTQYF
TRBV7-6,TRBD2,-,TRBJ2-5,TGTGCCAGCAGCTTGACTAGCGGGAGAGGGGAGACCCAGTACTTC,CASSLTSGRGETQYF
TRBV2,-,-,TRBJ2-1,TGTGCCAGCAGCCACAGGGTTATTAGGTATGAGCAGTTCTTC,CASSHRVIRYEQFF
TRBV4-2,-,once,TRBJ1-5,TGTGCCAGCAGCCAAGATCGGGCAGGGCTTAATCAGCCCCAGCATTTT,CASSQDRAGLNQPQHF
TRBV30,-,-,TRBJ2-4,TGTGCCTGGAGTGTAACTGGACGGGCCGCCTCGTCGTACTTC,CAWSVTGRAASSYF
TRBV7-3,TRBD2,-,TRBJ2-7,TGTGCCAGCAGCCCAGGACTAGCGGGGGTGTACGAGCAGTACTTC,CASSPGLAGVYEQYF
TRBV2,-,-,TRBJ2-2,TGTGCCAGCAAAGGTTCGGGCCAGAGGACCGCCGGGGAGCTGTTTTTT,CASKGSGQRTAGELFF
TRBV9,-,-,TRBJ2-1,TGTGCCAGCAGCGTAGAGGCGGGGTTCATCTACAATGAGCAGTTCTTC,CASSVEAGFIYNEQFF
TRBV7-9,-,-,TRBJ1-5,TGTGCCAGCCAGGGACCTAATCAGCCCCAGCATTTT,CASQGPNQPQHF
TRBV2,-,once,TRBJ2-5,TGTGCCAGCAGTACCGGGCCCCCCTCGGAGACCCAGTACTTC,CASSTGPPSETQYF
TRBV20-1,-,-,TRBJ1-1,TGCAGTGCTAGAGATCGGGAGACTTTGGGAACTGAAGCTTTCTTT,CSARDRETLGTEAFF
TRBV25-1,-,-,TRBJ2-5,TGTGCCAGCGGAGGGTCAGGGGTAGAGACCCAGTACTTC,CASGGSGVETQYF
TRBV7-2,-,-,TRBJ1-3,TGTGCCAGCAGCCCTTCCACTACCTCAGGAAACACCATATATTTT,CASSPSTTSGNTIYF
TRBV13,-,-,TRBJ1-3,TGTGCCAGCAGCTCCTCAAACAGGGTCCGGTCTGGAAACACCATATATTTT,CASSSSNRVRSGNTIYF
TRBV4-2,TRBD2,-,TRBJ2-5,TGTGCCAGCAGCCAAGAACTAGCGGGGGGGCCTAGTAAAGAGACCCAGTACTTC,CASSQELAGGPSKETQYF
TRBV3-1,-,-,TRBJ1-1,TGTGCCAGCAGCCAAGGGCATATGAACACTGAAGCTTTCTTT,CASSQGHMNTEAFF
TRBV29-1,TRBD1,-,TRBJ1-1,TGCAGCGGTGGGGACAGGATGAACACTGAAGCTTTCTTT,CSGGDRMNTEAFF
TRBV4-1,-,-,TRBJ2-7,TGCGCCAGCAGCCAAGGACGTTCCCACCGGGACTGGTCCCCTCGGGACGAGCAGTACTTC,CASSQGRSHRDWSPRDEQYF
TRBV29-1,-,-,TRBJ1-2,TGCAGCGACTTTGACAGAGCTAACTATGGCTACACCTTC,CSDFDRANYGYTF